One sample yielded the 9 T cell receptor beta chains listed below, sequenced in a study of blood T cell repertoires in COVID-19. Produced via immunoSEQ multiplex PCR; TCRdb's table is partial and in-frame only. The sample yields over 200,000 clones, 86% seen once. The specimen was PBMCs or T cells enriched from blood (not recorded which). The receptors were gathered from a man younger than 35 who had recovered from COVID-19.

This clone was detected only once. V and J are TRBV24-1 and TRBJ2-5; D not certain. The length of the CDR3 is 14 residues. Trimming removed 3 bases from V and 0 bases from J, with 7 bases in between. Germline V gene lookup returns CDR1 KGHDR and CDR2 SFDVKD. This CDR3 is CATSDEPNQETQYF. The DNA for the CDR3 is TGTGCCACCAGTGATGAGCCTAACCAAGAGACCCAGTACTTC.

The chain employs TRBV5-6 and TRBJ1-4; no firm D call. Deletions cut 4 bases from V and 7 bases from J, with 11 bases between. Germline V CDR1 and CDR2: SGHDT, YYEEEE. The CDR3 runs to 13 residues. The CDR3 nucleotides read TGTGCCAGCAGCCGGGGAACCTCTGAAAAACTGTTTTTT. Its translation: CASSRGTSEKLFF.

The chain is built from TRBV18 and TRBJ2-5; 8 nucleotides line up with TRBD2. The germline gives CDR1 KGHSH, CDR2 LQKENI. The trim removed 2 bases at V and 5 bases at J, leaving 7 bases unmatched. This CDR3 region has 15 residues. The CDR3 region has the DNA TGTGCCAGCTCACCAGGGACTAGTAGCATCGAGACCCAGTACTTC. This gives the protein CASSPGTSSIETQYF.

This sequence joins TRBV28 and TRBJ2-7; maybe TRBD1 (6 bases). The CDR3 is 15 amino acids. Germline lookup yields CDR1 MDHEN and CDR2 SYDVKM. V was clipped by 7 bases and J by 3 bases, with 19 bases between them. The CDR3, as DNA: TGTGCCAGCACTTTGAGGGGGACATTGATCTACGAGCAGTACTTC. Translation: CASTLRGTLIYEQYF.

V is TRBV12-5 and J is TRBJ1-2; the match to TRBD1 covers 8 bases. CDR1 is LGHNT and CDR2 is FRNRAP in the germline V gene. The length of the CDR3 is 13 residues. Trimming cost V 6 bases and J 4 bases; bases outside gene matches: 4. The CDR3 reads CASGETGAYGYTF. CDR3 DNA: TGTGCTAGTGGCGAGACAGGGGCCTATGGCTACACCTTC.

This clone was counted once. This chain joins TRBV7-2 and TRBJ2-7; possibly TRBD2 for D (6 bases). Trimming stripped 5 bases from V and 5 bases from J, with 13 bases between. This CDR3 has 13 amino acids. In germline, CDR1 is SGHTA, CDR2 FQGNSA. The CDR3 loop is CASSGRDSHEQYF. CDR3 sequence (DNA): TGTGCCAGCAGCGGCCGGGACTCTCACGAGCAGTACTTC.

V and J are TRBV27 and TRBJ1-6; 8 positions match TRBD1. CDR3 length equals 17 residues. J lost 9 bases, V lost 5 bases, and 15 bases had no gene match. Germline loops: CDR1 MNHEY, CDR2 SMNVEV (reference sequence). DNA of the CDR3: TGTGCCAGCAGTCTCCCCCCCACCGGGACAGGCAGTTCACCCCTCCACTTT. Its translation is CASSLPPTGTGSSPLHF.

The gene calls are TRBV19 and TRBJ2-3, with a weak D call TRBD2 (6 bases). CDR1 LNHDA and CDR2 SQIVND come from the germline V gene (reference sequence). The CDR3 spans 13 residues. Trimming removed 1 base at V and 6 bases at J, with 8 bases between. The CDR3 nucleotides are TGTGCCAGTAGTATAGGACTAGTTGATACGCAGTATTTT. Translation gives CASSIGLVDTQYF.

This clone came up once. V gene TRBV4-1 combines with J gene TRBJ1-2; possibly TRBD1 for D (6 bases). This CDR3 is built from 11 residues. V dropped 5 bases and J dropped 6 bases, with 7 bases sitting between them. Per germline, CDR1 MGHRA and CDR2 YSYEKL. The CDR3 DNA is TGCGCCAGCAGCGCAGGGGATGGCTACACCTTC. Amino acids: CASSAGDGYTF.